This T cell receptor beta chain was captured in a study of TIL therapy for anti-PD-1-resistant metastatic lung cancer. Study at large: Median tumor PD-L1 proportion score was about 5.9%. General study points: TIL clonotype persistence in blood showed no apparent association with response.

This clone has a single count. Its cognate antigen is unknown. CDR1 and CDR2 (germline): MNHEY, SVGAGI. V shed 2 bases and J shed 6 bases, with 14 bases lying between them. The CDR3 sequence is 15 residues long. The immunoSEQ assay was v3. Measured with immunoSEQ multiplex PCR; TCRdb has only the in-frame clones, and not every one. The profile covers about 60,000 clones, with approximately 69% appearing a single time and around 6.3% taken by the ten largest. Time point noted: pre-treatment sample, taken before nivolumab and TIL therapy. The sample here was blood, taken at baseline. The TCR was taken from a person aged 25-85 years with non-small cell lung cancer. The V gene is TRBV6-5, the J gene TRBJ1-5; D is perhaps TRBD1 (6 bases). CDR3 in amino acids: CASSYDARGRQPQHF. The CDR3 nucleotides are TGTGCCAGCAGTTACGACGCCCGGGGGCGTCAGCCCCAGCATTTT.